Following are 26 T cell receptor beta chains from one sample sequenced in a study of CD8 T cells in Susac syndrome. RNA totalling roughly 0.5 to 1 ug underwent reverse transcription with random hexamers. TCRdb re-derived calls from the immunoSEQ multiplex PCR reads in MiXCR, one entry per CDR3 protein. Of under 200,000 distinct CDR3 sequences listed, 75% to 95% were seen once; the top ten hold 0.085% to 0.1%. Sequencing used CD4+ T cells from PBMCs. These receptors originate from a human donor with Susac syndrome.

V is TRBV19 and J is TRBJ2-7; 7 nucleotides match TRBD1. The CDR3 contains 13 residues. V gave up 5 bases and J gave up 3 bases; unmatched junction bases: 4. CDR1 and CDR2 (germline): LNHDA, SQIVND (reference sequence). The CDR3, as DNA: TGTGCCAGTAGTCTCCGGGACAGCTACGAGCAGTACTTC. It encodes CASSLRDSYEQYF.

The CDR3 protein is CASSQSRRDRGPSTGELFF. For the CDR3, the DNA is TGCGCCAGCAGTCAATCCCGTCGGGACAGGGGGCCGAGCACCGGGGAGCTGTTTTTT. The J gene is TRBJ2-2, the V gene TRBV23-1; 12 bases align to TRBD1. TRBV23-1 is labeled an ORF, and its function is uncertain. J lost 4 bases, V lost 0 bases, and 9 bases had no gene match. This CDR3 has 19 residues.

The rearrangement uses TRBV6-1 and TRBJ2-2; TRBD2 matches 14 bases. The J segment lost 7 bases and the V segment lost 6 bases, leaving 7 bases of the junction unmatched. The CDR3 is made up of 16 amino acids. The germline gives CDR1 MNHNS, CDR2 SASEGT. The CDR3 coding sequence is TGTGCCAGCAGGGGGGGACTAGCGGGAGTGATCGGGGAGCTGTTTTTT. Its protein is CASRGGLAGVIGELFF.

V usage is TRBV7-8 and J usage is TRBJ1-2; D unresolved. Germline lookup yields CDR1 SGHVS and CDR2 FQNEAQ. This CDR3 comprises 15 residues. Trimming took off 3 bases at V and 3 bases at J, with 14 bases between the two ends. DNA of the CDR3: TGTGCCAGCAGCTTGAGTGTCGGGGAGTACTATGGCTACACCTTC. Amino acids: CASSLSVGEYYGYTF.

This chain links TRBV29-1 with TRBJ1-1, with 7 nucleotides matching TRBD1. The J segment lost 1 base and the V segment lost 6 bases, leaving 5 bases of the junction unmatched. CDR1 SQVTM and CDR2 ANQGSEA come from the germline V gene. This CDR3 has 13 amino acids. Here the CDR3 DNA reads TGCAGCGTGACGGACAGGACGAACACTGAAGCTTTCTTT. Encoded protein: CSVTDRTNTEAFF.

The chain links TRBV12-3 or TRBV12-4 to TRBJ2-1; D perhaps matches TRBD2 (5 bases). This CDR3 is built from 17 residues. V gave up 6 bases and J gave up 6 bases, with 24 bases separating them. CDR3 nucleotide sequence: TGTGCCAGCAGCCCTGGATCGGGCAGGATGACTACCAATGAGCAGTTCTTC. As protein: CASSPGSGRMTTNEQFF.

The V and J genes are TRBV6-1 and TRBJ1-1, with D possibly TRBD1 on 5 matching bases. The CDR3 is made up of 14 amino acids. V lost 5 bases, J lost 0 bases, and 10 bases lay in between. Germline CDR1 and CDR2: MNHNS and SASEGT. Here the CDR3 reads CASSSMTVNTEAFF. The CDR3 nucleotides are TGTGCCAGCAGTTCCATGACAGTGAACACTGAAGCTTTCTTT.

The chain recombines TRBV15 with TRBJ1-5; weak D call: TRBD1 (5 bases). The V and J ends lost 6 bases and 7 bases respectively, with 28 bases between them. The CDR3 extends over 18 amino acids. The germline V gene encodes CDR1 LNHNV and CDR2 YYDKDF (reference sequence). The CDR3 nucleotides read TGTGCCACCAGGTACCGGGACGGTCGACTGGGGCCCAACCAGCCCCAGCATTTT. Translated: CATRYRDGRLGPNQPQHF. The full variable domain, rest sourced from reference TRBV15 and TRBJ1-5, is DAMVIQNPRYQVTQFGKPVTLSCSQTLNHNVMYWYQQKSSQAPKLLFHYYDKDFNNEADTPDNFQSRRPNTSFCFLDIRSPGLGDTAMYLCATRYRDGRLGPNQPQHFGDGTRLSIL.

The genes are TRBV3-1 and TRBJ2-4; D unclear. Between the trimmed V and J ends, which lost 3 bases and 7 bases, there was a span of 16 bases. From germline, CDR1 is LGHDT and CDR2 YNNKEL (reference sequence). The CDR3 sequence is 15 residues long. Here the CDR3 DNA reads TGTGCCAGCAGCCATGGATCGGGTTACTATAACATTCAGTACTTC. It translates to CASSHGSGYYNIQYF.

V gene TRBV29-1 combines with J gene TRBJ2-5; D unclear. The CDR3 runs 16 residues. The germline V gene encodes CDR1 SQVTM and CDR2 ANQGSEA. Trimming left V 5 bases short and J 1 base short, with 20 bases between. CDR3 nucleotides: TGCAGCGTTTCGTTGGGCACCTCCTCAGGCCAAGAGACCCAGTACTTC. Protein: CSVSLGTSSGQETQYF.

The genes are TRBV10-3 and TRBJ1-2; 10 bases fit TRBD1. Germline V gene data show CDR1 as ENHRY and CDR2 as SYGVKD. The CDR3 totals 12 residues. Germline trimming cut 8 bases from V and 8 bases from J; bases unmatched to any gene: 5. This CDR3 is CAIYDRGQGYTF. CDR3 nucleotides: TGTGCCATCTATGACAGGGGGCAGGGCTACACCTTC.

This chain links TRBV20-1 with TRBJ2-7, with 10 nucleotides matching TRBD2. Germline values: CDR1 DFQATT, CDR2 SNEGSKA (reference sequence). V lost 6 bases to trimming and J lost 8 bases; unmatched junction nucleotides: 10. The CDR3 consists of 13 residues. CDR3 loop: CSANLAGAGQQYF. DNA for the CDR3: TGCAGTGCCAATCTAGCGGGAGCGGGGCAGCAGTACTTC.

The gene calls are TRBV29-1 and TRBJ2-7; TRBD1 matches at 8 bases. Germline assignment: CDR1 SQVTM and CDR2 ANQGSEA. This CDR3 has 14 amino acids. V was pared by 8 bases and J by 4 bases, with 13 bases of the junction left unmatched. The CDR3 bases are TGCAGCTTCACCTCCGGGACAGGAAGGTACGAGCAGTACTTC. Protein product: CSFTSGTGRYEQYF.

J is TRBJ2-2 and V is TRBV27, with 7 nucleotides matching TRBD2. Germline V gives CDR1 MNHEY, CDR2 SMNVEV (reference sequence). CDR3 length: 15 residues. V lost 6 bases and J lost 1; bases outside the gene matches: 5. This CDR3 is CASSRGLRNTGELFF. The DNA of the CDR3 is TGTGCCAGCAGCCGGGGACTAAGGAACACCGGGGAGCTGTTTTTT.

The rearrangement uses TRBV20-1 and TRBJ2-3; tentatively, D is TRBD1 or TRBD2 (5 bases each). V was trimmed by 3 bases and J by 4 bases, leaving 11 bases between them. This CDR3 region has 13 residues. Looked up from germline, CDR1 is DFQATT and CDR2 is SNEGSKA (reference sequence). In nucleotides, the CDR3 is TGCAGTGCTAGTAGTTTGGGGGCAGATACGCAGTATTTT. Translation gives CSASSLGADTQYF.

The chain uses TRBV5-4 and TRBJ1-1, with D unclear. This CDR3 has 14 amino acids. Germline assignment: CDR1 SGHNT and CDR2 YYREEE (reference sequence). Trimming pared 2 bases from V and 2 bases from J, leaving 10 bases between. The CDR3 sequence is CASSFVGRNTEAFF. The CDR3 coding sequence is TGTGCCAGCAGCTTCGTCGGCAGAAACACTGAAGCTTTCTTT.

The chain uses TRBV3-1 and TRBJ2-3; the D gene is possibly TRBD1 (6 bases). Germline V gene sequence: CDR1 LGHDT, CDR2 YNNKEL (reference sequence). This CDR3 comprises 15 residues. Trimming pared 3 bases from V and 0 bases from J, leaving 10 bases between. For the CDR3, the DNA is TGTGCCAGCAGCCACAGGGGACATAGCACAGATACGCAGTATTTT. It encodes CASSHRGHSTDTQYF.

The chain links TRBV30 to TRBJ2-3; 8 positions agree with TRBD2. Germline V lookup: CDR1 GTSNPN, CDR2 SVGIG (reference sequence). This CDR3 contains 16 residues. The ends lost 1 base at V and 3 bases at J; junction bases unmatched: 9. The CDR3 spells CAWSEQRGTLTDTQYF. Written as DNA, the CDR3 is TGTGCCTGGAGTGAACAGCGGGGGACTCTTACAGATACGCAGTATTTT.

V gene TRBV5-1 combines with J gene TRBJ2-5; the D gene is possibly TRBD1 (6 bases). Looked up from germline, CDR1 is SGHRS and CDR2 is YFSETQ. Trimming shortened V by 6 bases and J by 4 bases, and 28 bases separated the two germline ends. The CDR3 is 18 residues long. The CDR3 DNA follows: TGCGCCAGCACCAAATGGGGGCCCGAGGCCGTCTACCCAGAGACCCAGTACTTC. It codes for CASTKWGPEAVYPETQYF.

This chain joins TRBV4-1 and TRBJ2-1; 11 positions agree with TRBD2. The CDR3 consists of 17 residues. Looked up from germline, CDR1 is MGHRA and CDR2 is YSYEKL. V dropped 4 bases and J dropped 5; count of bases not matched to a gene: 10. The CDR3 DNA reads TGCGCCAGCAGCCCTAATAGCGGGAGGGAACTTAACAATGAGCAGTTCTTC. Translation: CASSPNSGRELNNEQFF.

The chain joins TRBV2 to TRBJ1-1, with D unclear. The CDR3 is made up of 13 amino acids. The ends were cut back, 4 bases at V and 2 bases at J, with 8 bases in the middle. Looked up from germline, CDR1 is SNHLY and CDR2 is FYNNEI. The CDR3 region has the DNA TGTGCCAGCAGTGCTTCTACCAACACTGAAGCTTTCTTT. It translates to CASSASTNTEAFF.

The chain links TRBV7-9 to TRBJ1-1; D possibly corresponds to TRBD1 (5 bases). The ends were cut back, 2 bases at V and 4 bases at J, with 8 bases in the middle. The length of the CDR3 is 13 residues. CDR1 SEHNR and CDR2 FQNEAQ come from the germline V gene (reference sequence). The CDR3 is CASSLRGITEAFF. In DNA form, the CDR3 reads TGTGCCAGCAGCTTAAGGGGTATCACTGAAGCTTTCTTT.

This sequence joins TRBV20-1 and TRBJ2-3; 10 bases match TRBD2. V dropped 3 bases and J dropped 4; count of bases not matched to a gene: 10. This CDR3 is built from 16 residues. Germline lookup yields CDR1 DFQATT and CDR2 SNEGSKA (reference sequence). CDR3 loop: CSARRVAGGNPDTQYF. The CDR3 region has the DNA TGCAGTGCTAGGAGGGTAGCGGGGGGAAATCCAGATACGCAGTATTTT.

The chain combines TRBV9 with TRBJ2-5, with D perhaps TRBD2 (6 bases). Germline CDR1 SGDLS, CDR2 YYNGEE. CDR3 length: 15 amino acids. Trimming stripped 4 bases from V and 5 bases from J, with 18 bases between. CDR3: CASSTRGAGRETQYF. CDR3 DNA sequence: TGTGCCAGCAGCACGAGAGGGGCGGGAAGGGAGACCCAGTACTTC.

This rearrangement joins TRBV3-1 to TRBJ2-1, with TRBD2 matching 11 bases. Germline values: CDR1 LGHDT, CDR2 YNNKEL (reference sequence). The CDR3 spans 16 residues. V lost 4 bases to trimming and J lost 0 bases; unmatched junction nucleotides: 2. CDR3 residues: CASSRGLAGSYNEQFF. CDR3 nucleotides: TGTGCCAGCAGCCGAGGACTAGCGGGCTCCTACAATGAGCAGTTCTTC.

The chain is built from TRBV20-1 and TRBJ2-5; 15 positions match TRBD2. The CDR3 consists of 16 residues. CDR1 and CDR2 from the germline V gene are DFQATT and SNEGSKA (reference sequence). V was clipped by 6 bases and J by 5 bases; unmatched bases: 10. The CDR3 DNA reads TGCAGTGCCATCGGACTAGCGGGGGGGCAGTCTGAGACCCAGTACTTC. Translated: CSAIGLAGGQSETQYF.